This T cell receptor beta chain is from a study of beta chain features in type 1 diabetes. Reverse transcription of all isolated RNA meant that expressed TCRB transcripts were sequenced. Generated by immunoSEQ multiplex PCR, the TCRdb table keeps only in-frame clones and is missing some. The sample shows a few hundred thousand clones, more than 13% of them seen only once. There are a few counts of this clone. Trimming removed 3 bases from V and 2 bases from J; junction bases left unmatched: 10. The germline V gene encodes CDR1 LGHNA and CDR2 YSLEER. The CDR3 has 17 residues. This chain connects TRBV4-3 to TRBJ2-1; 7 positions agree with TRBD2. The source material was naive CD4+ T cells from blood. The origin of this receptor is a woman aged 18-29 years in good health. CDR3 sequence: CASSHLVERGPYNEQFF. The CDR3 DNA sequence: TGCGCCAGCAGCCATCTCGTCGAGCGGGGCCCCTACAATGAGCAGTTCTTC.